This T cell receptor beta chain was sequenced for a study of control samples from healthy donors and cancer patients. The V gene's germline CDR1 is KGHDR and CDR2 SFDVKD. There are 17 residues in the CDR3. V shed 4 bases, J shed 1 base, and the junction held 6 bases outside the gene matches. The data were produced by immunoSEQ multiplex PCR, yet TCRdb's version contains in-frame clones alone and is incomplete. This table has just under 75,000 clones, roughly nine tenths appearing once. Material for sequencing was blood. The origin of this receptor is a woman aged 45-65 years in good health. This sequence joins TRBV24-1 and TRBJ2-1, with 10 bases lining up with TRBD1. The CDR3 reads CATSDRGDRGSYNEQFF. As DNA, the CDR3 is TGTGCCACCAGTGACCGAGGGGACAGGGGTTCCTACAATGAGCAGTTCTTC.